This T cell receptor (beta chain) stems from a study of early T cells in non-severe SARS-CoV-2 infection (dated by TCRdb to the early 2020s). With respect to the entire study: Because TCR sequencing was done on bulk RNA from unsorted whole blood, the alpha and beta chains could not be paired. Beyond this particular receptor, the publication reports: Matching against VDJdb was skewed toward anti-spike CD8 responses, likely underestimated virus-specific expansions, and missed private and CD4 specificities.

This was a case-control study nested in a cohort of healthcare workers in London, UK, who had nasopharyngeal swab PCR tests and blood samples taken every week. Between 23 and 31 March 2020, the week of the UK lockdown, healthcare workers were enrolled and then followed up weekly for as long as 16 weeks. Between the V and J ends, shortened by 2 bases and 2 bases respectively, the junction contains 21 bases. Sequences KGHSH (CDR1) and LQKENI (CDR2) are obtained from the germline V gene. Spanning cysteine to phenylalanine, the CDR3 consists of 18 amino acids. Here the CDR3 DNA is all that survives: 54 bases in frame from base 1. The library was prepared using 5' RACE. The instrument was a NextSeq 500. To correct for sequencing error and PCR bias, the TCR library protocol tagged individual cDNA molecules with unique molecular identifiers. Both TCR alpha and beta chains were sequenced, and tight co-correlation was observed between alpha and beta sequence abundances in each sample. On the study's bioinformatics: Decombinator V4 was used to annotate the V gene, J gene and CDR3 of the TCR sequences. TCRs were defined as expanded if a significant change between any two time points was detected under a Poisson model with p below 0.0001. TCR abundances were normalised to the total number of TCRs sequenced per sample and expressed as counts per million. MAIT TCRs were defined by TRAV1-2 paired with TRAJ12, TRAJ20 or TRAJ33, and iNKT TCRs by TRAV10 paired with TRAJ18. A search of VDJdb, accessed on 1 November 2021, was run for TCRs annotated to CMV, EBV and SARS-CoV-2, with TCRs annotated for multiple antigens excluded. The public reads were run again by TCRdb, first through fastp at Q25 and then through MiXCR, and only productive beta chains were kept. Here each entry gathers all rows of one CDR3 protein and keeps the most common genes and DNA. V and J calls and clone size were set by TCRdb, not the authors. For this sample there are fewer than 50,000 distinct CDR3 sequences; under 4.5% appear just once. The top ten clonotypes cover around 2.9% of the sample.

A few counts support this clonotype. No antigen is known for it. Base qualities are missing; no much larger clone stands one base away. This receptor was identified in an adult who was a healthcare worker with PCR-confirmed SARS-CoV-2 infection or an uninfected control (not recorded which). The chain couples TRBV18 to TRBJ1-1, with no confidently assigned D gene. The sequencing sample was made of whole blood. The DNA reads TGTGCCAGCTCACCAAAGTTATACACACGGAATACTAACACTGAAGCTTTCTTT. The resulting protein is CASSPKLYTRNTNTEAFF.